This T cell receptor beta chain was recovered during a study of blood T cell repertoires in COVID-19. Turning to the study itself: COVID-19 samples, acute and convalescent, were from the United States, Italy and Spain. T cells, B-cell-depleted T cells, or PBMCs provided the cDNA or gDNA that served as material.

The protocol was immunoSEQ multiplex PCR, while the TCRdb copy is restricted to in-frame clones and leaves out a portion. The sample yields 120,000 to 150,000 clones, roughly 84% seen once. This clone has only a few counts. The sequenced sample was peripheral blood. This receptor was obtained from a human donor in a cohort sampled during active COVID-19.

CDR3: CAWSGQSSGNTIYF. For the CDR3, the DNA is TGTGCCTGGAGTGGACAGTCCTCTGGAAACACCATATATTTT. V gene TRBV30 combines with J gene TRBJ1-3; D possibly corresponds to TRBD1 (5 bases). The CDR3 loop spans 14 amino acids. CDR1 is GTSNPN, CDR2 SVGIG, per germline (reference sequence). V lost 1 base and J 0 bases, leaving 7 bases between the germline ends.